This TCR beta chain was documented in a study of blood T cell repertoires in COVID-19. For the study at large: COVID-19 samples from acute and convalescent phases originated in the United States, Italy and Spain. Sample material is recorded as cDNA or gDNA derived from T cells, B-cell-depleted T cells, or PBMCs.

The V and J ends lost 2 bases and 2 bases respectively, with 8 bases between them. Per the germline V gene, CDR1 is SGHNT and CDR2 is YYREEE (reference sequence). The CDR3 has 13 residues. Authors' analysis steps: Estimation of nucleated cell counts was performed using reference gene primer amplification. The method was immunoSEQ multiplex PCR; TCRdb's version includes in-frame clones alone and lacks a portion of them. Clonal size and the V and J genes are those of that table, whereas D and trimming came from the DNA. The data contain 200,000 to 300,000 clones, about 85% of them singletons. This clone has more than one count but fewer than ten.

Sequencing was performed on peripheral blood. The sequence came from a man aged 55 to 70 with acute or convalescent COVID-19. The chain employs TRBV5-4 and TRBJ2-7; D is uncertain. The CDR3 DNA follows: TGTGCCAGCAGCTTTGAGGTGGCCTACGAGCAGTACTTC. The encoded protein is CASSFEVAYEQYF.